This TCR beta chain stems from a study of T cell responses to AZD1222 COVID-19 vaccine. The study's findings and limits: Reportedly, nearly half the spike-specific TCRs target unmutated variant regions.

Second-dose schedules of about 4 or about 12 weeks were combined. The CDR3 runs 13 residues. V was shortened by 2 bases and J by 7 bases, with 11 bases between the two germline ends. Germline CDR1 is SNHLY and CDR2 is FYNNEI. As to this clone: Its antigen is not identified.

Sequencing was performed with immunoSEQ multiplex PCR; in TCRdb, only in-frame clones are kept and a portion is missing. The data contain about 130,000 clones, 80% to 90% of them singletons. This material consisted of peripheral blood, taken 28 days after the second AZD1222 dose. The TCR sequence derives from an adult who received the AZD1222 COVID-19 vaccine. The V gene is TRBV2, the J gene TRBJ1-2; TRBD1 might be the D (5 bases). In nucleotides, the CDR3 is TGTGCCAGCAGTGAAATGGGGCGAGGTGGCTACACCTTC. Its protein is CASSEMGRGGYTF.